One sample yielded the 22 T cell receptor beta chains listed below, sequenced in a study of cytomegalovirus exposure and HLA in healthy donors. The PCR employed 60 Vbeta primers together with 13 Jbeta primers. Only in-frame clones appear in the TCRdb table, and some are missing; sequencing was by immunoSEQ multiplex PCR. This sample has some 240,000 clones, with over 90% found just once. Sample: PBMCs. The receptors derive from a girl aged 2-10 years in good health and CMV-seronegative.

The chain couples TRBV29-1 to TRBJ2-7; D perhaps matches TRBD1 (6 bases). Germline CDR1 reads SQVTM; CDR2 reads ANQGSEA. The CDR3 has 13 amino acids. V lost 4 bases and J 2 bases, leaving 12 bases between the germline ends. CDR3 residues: CSVGQGPPYEQYF. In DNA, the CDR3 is TGCAGCGTTGGGCAGGGGCCCCCCTACGAGCAGTACTTC.

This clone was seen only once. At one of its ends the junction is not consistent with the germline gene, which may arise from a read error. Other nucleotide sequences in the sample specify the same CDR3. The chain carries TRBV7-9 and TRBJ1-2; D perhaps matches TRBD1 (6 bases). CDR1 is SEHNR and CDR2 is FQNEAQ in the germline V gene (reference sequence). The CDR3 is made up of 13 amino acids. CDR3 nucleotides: TGTGCCAGCAGCCTGGGGGCTCACTATGGCTACACTTTC. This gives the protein CASSLGAHYGYTF.

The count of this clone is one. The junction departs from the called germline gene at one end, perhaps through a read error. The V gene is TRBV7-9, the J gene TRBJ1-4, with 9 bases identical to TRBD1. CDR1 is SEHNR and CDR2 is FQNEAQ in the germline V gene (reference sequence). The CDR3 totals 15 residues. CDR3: CSSSSTGGTNEKLFF. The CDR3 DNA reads TGTTCCAGCAGCTCGACAGGGGGTACTAATGAAAAACTGTTTTTT.

CDR3 residues: CASSPLTPGQGSGEQYF. The CDR3 nucleotides read TGTGCCAGCTCACCACTAACCCCGGGACAGGGTTCGGGCGAGCAGTACTTC. This chain uses TRBV18 with TRBJ2-7, with 9 bases lining up with TRBD1. V lost 1 base, J lost 6 bases, and 13 bases stayed unmatched. Looked up from germline, CDR1 is KGHSH and CDR2 is LQKENI. The length of the CDR3 is 17 residues.

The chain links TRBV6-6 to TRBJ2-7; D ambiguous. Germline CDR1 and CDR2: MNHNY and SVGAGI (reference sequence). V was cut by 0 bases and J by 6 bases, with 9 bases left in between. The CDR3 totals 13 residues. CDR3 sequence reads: CASSYSTPTEQYF. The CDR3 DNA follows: TGTGCCAGCAGTTACTCTACCCCTACCGAGCAGTACTTC.

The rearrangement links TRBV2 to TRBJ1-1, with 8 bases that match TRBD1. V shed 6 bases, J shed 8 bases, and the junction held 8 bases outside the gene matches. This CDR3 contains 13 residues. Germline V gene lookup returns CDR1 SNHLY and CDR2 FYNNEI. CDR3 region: CASRVGTGLEAFF. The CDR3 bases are TGTGCCAGCAGGGTAGGGACAGGCTTAGAAGCTTTCTTT.

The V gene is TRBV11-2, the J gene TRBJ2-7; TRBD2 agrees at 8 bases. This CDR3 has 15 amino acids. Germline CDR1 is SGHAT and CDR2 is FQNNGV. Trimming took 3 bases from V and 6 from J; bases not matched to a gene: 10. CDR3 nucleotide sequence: TGTGCCAGCAGCTTGGCCTGGCGGGAGGAGATCGAGCAGTACTTC. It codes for CASSLAWREEIEQYF.

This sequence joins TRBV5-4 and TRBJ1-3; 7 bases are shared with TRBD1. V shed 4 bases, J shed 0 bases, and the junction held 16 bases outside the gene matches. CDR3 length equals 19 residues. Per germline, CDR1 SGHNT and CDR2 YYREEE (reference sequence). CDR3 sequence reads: CASSIGTAGLGSSGNTIYF. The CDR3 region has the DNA TGTGCCAGCAGCATCGGGACAGCGGGTCTGGGATCCTCTGGAAACACCATATATTTT.

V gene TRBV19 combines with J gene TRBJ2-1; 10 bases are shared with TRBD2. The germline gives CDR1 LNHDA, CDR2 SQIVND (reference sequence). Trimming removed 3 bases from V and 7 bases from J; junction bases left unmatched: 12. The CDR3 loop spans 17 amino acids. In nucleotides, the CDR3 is TGTGCCAGTAGTATTGGGGGGGGGACTAGCGCCTCAAATGAGCAGTTCTTC. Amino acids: CASSIGGGTSASNEQFF.

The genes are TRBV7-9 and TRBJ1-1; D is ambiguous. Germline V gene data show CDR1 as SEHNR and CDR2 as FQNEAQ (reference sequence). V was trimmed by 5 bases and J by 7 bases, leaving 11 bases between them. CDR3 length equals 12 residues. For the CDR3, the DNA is TGTGCCAGCAGCATAGTCTACCATGAAGCTTTCTTT. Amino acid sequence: CASSIVYHEAFF.

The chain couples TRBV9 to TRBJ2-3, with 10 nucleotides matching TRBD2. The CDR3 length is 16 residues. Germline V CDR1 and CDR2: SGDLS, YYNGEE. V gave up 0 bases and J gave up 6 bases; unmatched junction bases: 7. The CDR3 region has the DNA TGTGCCAGCAGCGTAGGAGGTAGCGGGGGGCTGGATACGCAGTATTTT. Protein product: CASSVGGSGGLDTQYF.

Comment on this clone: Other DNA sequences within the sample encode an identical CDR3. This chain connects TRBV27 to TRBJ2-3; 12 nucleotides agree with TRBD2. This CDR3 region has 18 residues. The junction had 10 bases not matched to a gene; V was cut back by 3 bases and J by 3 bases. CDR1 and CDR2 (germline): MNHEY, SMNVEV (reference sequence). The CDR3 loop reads CASSLFGLAGGPTDTQYF. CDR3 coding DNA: TGTGCCAGCAGTTTGTTTGGGCTAGCGGGGGGGCCGACAGATACGCAGTATTTT.

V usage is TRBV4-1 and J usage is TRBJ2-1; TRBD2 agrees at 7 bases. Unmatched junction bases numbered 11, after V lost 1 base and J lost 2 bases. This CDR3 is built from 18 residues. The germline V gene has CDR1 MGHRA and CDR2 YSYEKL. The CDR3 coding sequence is TGCGCCAGCAGCCAAGTGTTTAGGCGGGAGAGGACCTACAATGAGCAGTTCTTC. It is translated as CASSQVFRRERTYNEQFF.

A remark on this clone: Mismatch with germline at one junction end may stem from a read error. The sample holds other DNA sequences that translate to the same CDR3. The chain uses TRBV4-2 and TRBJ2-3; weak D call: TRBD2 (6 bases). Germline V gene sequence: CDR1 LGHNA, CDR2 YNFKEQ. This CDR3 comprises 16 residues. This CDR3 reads CASSQERDWSTDTQYF. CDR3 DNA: TGTGCCAGCAGCCAAGAAAGGGACTGGAGCACGGATACGCAGTATTTT.

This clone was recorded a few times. The CDR3 here is CATWDTSSYNSPLHF. The CDR3 DNA reads as TGTGCCACCTGGGACACAAGCTCCTATAATTCACCCCTCCACTTT. The chain uses TRBV27 and TRBJ1-6, with D possibly being TRBD1 (6 bases). The CDR3 sequence is 15 residues long. V lost 10 bases to trimming and J lost 0 bases, with 13 bases between them. Germline loops: CDR1 MNHEY, CDR2 SMNVEV (reference sequence).

Here the CDR3 DNA reads TGTGCCAGCAGGGGGGGTAGGCCTAGCGGGGGGATAGAGACCCAGTACTTC. Translating gives CASRGGRPSGGIETQYF. The chain joins TRBV27 to TRBJ2-5; 11 bases align to TRBD2. The trim removed 6 bases at V and 4 bases at J, leaving 13 bases unmatched. Germline V gene data show CDR1 as MNHEY and CDR2 as SMNVEV (reference sequence). The CDR3 has 17 residues.

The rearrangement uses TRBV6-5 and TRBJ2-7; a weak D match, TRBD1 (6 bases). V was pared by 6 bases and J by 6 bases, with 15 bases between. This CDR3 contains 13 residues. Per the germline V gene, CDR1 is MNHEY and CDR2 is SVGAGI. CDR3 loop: CASRQGTRGEQYF. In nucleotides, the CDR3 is TGTGCCAGCAGACAGGGAACCAGGGGCGAGCAGTACTTC.

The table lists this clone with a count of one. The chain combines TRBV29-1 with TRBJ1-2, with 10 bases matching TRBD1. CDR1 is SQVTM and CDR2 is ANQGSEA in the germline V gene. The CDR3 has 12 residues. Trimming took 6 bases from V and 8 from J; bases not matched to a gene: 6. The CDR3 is CSVSDRGQGYTF. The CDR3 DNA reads TGCAGCGTCTCCGACAGGGGGCAAGGCTACACCTTC.

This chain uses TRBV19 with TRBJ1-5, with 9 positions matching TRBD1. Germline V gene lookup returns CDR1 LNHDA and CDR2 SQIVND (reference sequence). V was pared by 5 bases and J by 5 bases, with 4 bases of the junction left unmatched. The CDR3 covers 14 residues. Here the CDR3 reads CASSVQGADQPQHF. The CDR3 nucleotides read TGTGCCAGTAGTGTACAGGGGGCGGATCAGCCCCAGCATTTT. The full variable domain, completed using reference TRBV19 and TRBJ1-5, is DGGITQSPKYLFRKEGQNVTLSCEQNLNHDAMYWYRQDPGQGLRLIYYSQIVNDFQKGDIAEGYSVSREKKESFPLTVTSAQKNPTAFYLCASSVQGADQPQHFGDGTRLSIL.

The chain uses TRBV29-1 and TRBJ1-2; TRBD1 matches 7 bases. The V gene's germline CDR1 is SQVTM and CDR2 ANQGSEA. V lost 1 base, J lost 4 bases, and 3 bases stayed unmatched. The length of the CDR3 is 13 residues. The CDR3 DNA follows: TGCAGCGTTGAAGGACAGGGACCCTATGGCTACACCTTC. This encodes CSVEGQGPYGYTF.

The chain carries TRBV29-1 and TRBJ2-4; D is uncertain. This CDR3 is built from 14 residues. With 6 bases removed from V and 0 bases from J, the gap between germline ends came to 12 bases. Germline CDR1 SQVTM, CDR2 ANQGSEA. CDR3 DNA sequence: TGCAGCGTGGTTAGTTCTCTAGCCAAAAACATTCAGTACTTC. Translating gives CSVVSSLAKNIQYF.

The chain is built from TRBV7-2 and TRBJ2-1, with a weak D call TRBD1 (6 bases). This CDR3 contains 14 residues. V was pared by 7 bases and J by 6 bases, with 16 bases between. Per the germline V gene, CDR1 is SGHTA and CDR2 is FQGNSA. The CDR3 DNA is TGTGCCAGCATACCAGGGGTCTTTGCCAATGAGCAGTTCTTC. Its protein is CASIPGVFANEQFF.